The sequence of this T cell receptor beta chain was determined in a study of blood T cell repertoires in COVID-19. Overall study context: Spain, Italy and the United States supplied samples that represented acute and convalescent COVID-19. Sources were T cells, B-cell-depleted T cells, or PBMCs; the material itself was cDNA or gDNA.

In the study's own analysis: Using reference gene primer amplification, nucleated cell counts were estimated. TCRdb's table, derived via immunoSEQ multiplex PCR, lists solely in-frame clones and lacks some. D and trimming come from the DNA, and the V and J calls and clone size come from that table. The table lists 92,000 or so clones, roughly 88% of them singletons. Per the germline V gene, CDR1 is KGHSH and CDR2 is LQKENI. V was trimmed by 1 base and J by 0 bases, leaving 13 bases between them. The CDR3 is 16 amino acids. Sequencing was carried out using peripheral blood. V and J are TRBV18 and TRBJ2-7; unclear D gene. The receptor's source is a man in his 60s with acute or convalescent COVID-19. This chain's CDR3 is CASSPRVTGNSYEQYF. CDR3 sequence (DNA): TGTGCCAGCTCACCACGCGTAACGGGTAACTCCTACGAGCAGTACTTC.